This TCR beta chain was sequenced in a study of human T cells and chemical hapten exposure. From germline, CDR1 is DFQATT and CDR2 SNEGSKA (reference sequence). The CDR3 has 14 amino acids. Time point given: patch test 3, about 24 weeks after DPC sensitization. Treatment described: therapeutic diphenylcyclopropenone sensitization with weekly scalp DPC. Using its own MiXCR run on the RACE reads, TCRdb lists one record per CDR3 protein. The table shows about 71,000 distinct CDR3 sequences, with over 8.5% occurring only once. The source material was whole blood, sampled in connection with sensitization to the hapten diphenylcyclopropenone (DPC). The TCR originated in a woman aged 45-65 years with alopecia areata. Some clones in this sample may be carry-over from other donors' samples. The gene calls are TRBV20-1 and TRBJ1-2, with 7 bases identical to TRBD1. DNA of the CDR3: TGCACCCATATGGGTGACAGGGAGGTCTATGGCTACACCTTC. Protein sequence: CTHMGDREVYGYTF.